A single T cell receptor (beta chain) is shown here with its context. This clone's antigen is unknown. Per-base quality was not reported, and no clone a single base away is much larger than it. The sample originates from a study of T cell responses to AZD1222 COVID-19 vaccine (dated by TCRdb to the early 2020s). Background on the whole study: AZD1222 recipients given second doses at about 4 weeks or at about 12 weeks were pooled, since spike-specific TCR depth and breadth were not found to differ between the two schedules. A total of 230 to 250 trial participants underwent TCR sequencing, of whom 200 to 220 received two doses of AZD1222 and about 26 received two doses of the MenACWY control vaccine. Enrollment into the trials was organized by age into subgroups of 18-55, 56-69 and 70-plus years, and those subgroups contained about 160, 30 and 59 TCR-sequenced participants, respectively.

The CDR3 regions of human TCRbeta chains were analyzed by immunosequencing. Per the source publication's procedure: TCRs in the repertoires were compared against a reference library of SARS-CoV-2-specific TCRs that had been generated with the MIRA antigen-specificity platform. Breadth meant the fraction of unique TCRs that were SARS-CoV-2-associated, whereas depth meant the fraction of total T cells that were SARS-CoV-2-associated. Each spike-specific TCR was assigned to its reactive spike region and to a CD4 or CD8 class using the MIRA data. Log10-transformed breadth and depth values were compared by one-way ANOVA with Sidak's multiple comparisons tests. What TCRdb holds here is the immuneACCESS table cut down to in-frame rearrangements. Part of the clones is not present; checked against another copy, under half of the missing clones reflect an unresolved V gene, and the others are unexplained. That table supplies the V and J calls and clone size; D and trimming were determined from the DNA. Across this sample there are tens of thousands of clones, with roughly 89% seen only once. Roughly 9% of the sample comes from the top ten.

On the study overall, not on this receptor specifically: A significant rise in spike-specific TCR breadth and depth was observed after two AZD1222 doses relative to day 0 and relative to MenACWY recipients. Conclusions about previously exposed vaccinees are limited, since just 5 to 7 AZD1222 recipients were seropositive for SARS-CoV-2 at baseline. Vaccine-associated CD4 TCRs spanned the whole spike protein, with dominant responses in regions 160-218 and 743-854. The 56-69-year group was small, and its depth increase did not reach significance, likely because of low power. Most participants were white British and females outnumbered males, and the authors suggested that clonal diversity may have been underestimated. Because no samples from the day 14 peak response were available, repertoires could be characterized only after the peak T cell response. Reportedly, almost half of the unique spike-specific TCRs recognized epitopes lying outside the regions that are mutated in the B.1.351 and B.1.1.7 variants.

Looking up the germline V gene (reference sequence) yields CDR1 LNHDA and CDR2 SQIVND. Trimming costs V 4 bases and J 0 bases, and their ends lie 18 bases apart. The CDR3, cysteine through phenylalanine, is 18 amino acids long. Left in the record is the CDR3 DNA by itself, 54 bases read in frame from the first base. In the paper's terms, the time point label means: baseline before first vaccination. Samples from vaccinated people were obtained from the UK trials COV001 and COV002, which included a single-blind randomized controlled phase 2/3 trial of AZD1222 (ChAdOx1 nCoV-19) in healthy adults. For TCRbeta chain sequencing, PBMC samples were collected from trial participants at day 0 and at day 28 after the second dose.

The sequenced sample was peripheral blood, obtained on day 0 of AZD1222 vaccination. This sequence was found in an adult in good health. The chain is made from TRBV19 and TRBJ1-4, with the D gene uncertain. For the CDR3, the sequence is CASSTQTFFYATNEKLFF. The sequence in DNA is TGTGCCAGTAGTACCCAGACATTCTTTTACGCAACTAATGAAAAACTGTTTTTT.